This T cell receptor (beta chain) stems from a study of T-cell memory formation after mild COVID-19 (dated by TCRdb to 2020 to 2023). About the investigation overall: TCR sequence clusters from the two donors were found to be largely donor specific. T-cell clones expanding and contracting after mild COVID-19 in two donors were tracked by longitudinal TCRalpha and TCRbeta repertoire sequencing. Two young, previously healthy adult volunteers made up the cohort, one male and one female.

This clonotype was found a few times. Its antigen target is currently unknown. Within one base of it there is no much larger clone, and no base qualities were kept. Ficoll-Paque density gradient centrifugation was used to isolate PBMCs. On the study overall, not on this receptor specifically: From day 15 to 85, contracting clones showed balanced CD4/CD8 phenotypes, whereas a second wave of clones that expanded from day 15 to 37 leaned towards CD4+. The study included only a couple of mild cases, and larger cohorts that include severe cases with pre-infection samples were judged to be necessary. Contracting CD4+ clones were found mainly in CM and EM memory subsets, while CD8+ clones were enriched in EMRA. SARS-CoV-2 specificity was not confirmed for the second-wave clones peaking on day 37. Some responding clones were detected in pre-infection memory, suggesting pre-existing cross-reactive memory T cells joined the SARS-CoV-2 response.

The instrument given in TCRdb is Illumina NovaSeq 6000. cDNA libraries for TCRalpha and TCRbeta were prepared by 5'RACE using constant-segment primers, with sample barcodes and unique molecular identifiers added. Trizol reagent was used to extract RNA from every sample. Library amplification was performed in two PCR steps, and a second sample barcode and Illumina TruSeq adapters were introduced in the second step. Sequencing of libraries was performed on an Illumina NovaSeq with 2 x 150 bp paired-end reads. Per the original workflow: The reads were demultiplexed and collapsed into UMI-guided consensus sequences using migec v1.2.7. With mixcr v2.1.11, UMI consensuses were aligned to TRA and TRB V and J templates and assembled into clonotypes. Expanded or contracted clonotypes were those called significant by both edgeR and NoisET, with noise models trained on biological replicates. For edgeR calls, the thresholds were a false discovery rate-adjusted p below 0.01 and a log2 fold-change of 1. As an exploratory analysis of dynamics, PCA with hierarchical clustering was applied to max-normalized trajectories of the 1000 most abundant clonotypes. Separately sequenced CD4+ and CD8+ repertoires were used to assign the CD4 or CD8 phenotype of responding clones. TCRdb trimmed public reads at Q25 via fastp, called clones via MiXCR and kept in-frame beta chains. Rows are unified per CDR3 protein, each entry keeping the most common DNA and genes. The V and J calls reflect TCRdb's pipeline rather than the authors' work. The sample contains a few hundred thousand distinct CDR3 sequences, roughly 15% of them found a single time. Of the sample, about a fifth falls within the top ten clones.

The germline V gene provides CDR1 SGHRS and CDR2 YFSETQ. Trimmed from V: 3 bases; trimmed from J: 2 bases; junction bases lacking a gene match: 6. The CDR3 covers 17 residues, taking in both the cysteine and the phenylalanine. Only the CDR3 DNA stays, 51 bases, in frame from base 1. Here the chain combines TRBV5-1 and TRBJ2-2; 11 central bases correspond to TRBD1. The sequence derives from a man between 18 and 29 years old who had mild COVID-19 (a few samples of this study predate the infection). The sample titles of this study are shuffled in the database, so cell type and time point are left out; the donor was told from shared clones. Input material: PBMCs or a T cell subset sorted from them (not recorded which). The CDR3 protein sequence reads: CASSYFGTGGNTGELFF. Here is the DNA: TGCGCCAGCAGCTATTTCGGGACAGGGGGTAACACCGGGGAGCTGTTTTTT.